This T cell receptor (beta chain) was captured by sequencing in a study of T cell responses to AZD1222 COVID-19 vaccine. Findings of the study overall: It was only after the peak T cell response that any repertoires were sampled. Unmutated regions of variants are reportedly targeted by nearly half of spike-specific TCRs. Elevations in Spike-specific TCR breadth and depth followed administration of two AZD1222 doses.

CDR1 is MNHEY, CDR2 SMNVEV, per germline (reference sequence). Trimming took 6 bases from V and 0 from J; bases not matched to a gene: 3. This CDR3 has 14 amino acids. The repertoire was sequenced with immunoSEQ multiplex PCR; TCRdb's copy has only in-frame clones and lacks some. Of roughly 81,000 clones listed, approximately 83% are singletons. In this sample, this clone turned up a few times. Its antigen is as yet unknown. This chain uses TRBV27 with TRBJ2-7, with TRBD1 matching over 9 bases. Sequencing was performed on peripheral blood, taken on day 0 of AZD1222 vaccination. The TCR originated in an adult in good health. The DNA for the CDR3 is TGTGCCAGCAGCCGGGACAGGGCCTCCTACGAGCAGTACTTC. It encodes CASSRDRASYEQYF.